This T cell receptor beta chain was captured by sequencing in a study of CD4 T cells in relation to SARS-CoV-2 and coronaviruses. Study in general: TCR beta CDR3s were sequenced after approximately 11-day antigen culture of PBMCs.

For 10 days, around 99,000 sorted CD4+ cells grew with T cell-depleted PBMCs and CEF. Study-wide findings and caveats: Crossreactive clones expanded significantly less to SARS-CoV-2 than monoreactive clones.

The CDR3 sequence is 12 residues long. In germline, CDR1 is MNHEY, CDR2 SMNVEV (reference sequence). V was pared by 6 bases and J by 10 bases, with 15 bases between. As regards this clone: Antigen: not known.

Method: immunoSEQ multiplex PCR; TCRdb's copy keeps in-frame clones and lacks some. The sample comprises about 40,000 clones, approximately 86% of which are singletons, and over 4% rests with the top ten. The TCR comes from an adult with COVID-19. The V gene is TRBV27, the J gene TRBJ1-1; no clear D gene. The sample consisted of naive CD4+ T cells from PBMCs, cultured in vitro. Subset: naive CD4+ T cells isolated by negative enrichment. The CDR3 loop is CASSPLKGRAFF. The CDR3 coding sequence is TGTGCCAGCAGCCCTCTAAAGGGTAGAGCTTTCTTT.